These 19 T cell receptor beta chains were all obtained from the same sample, sequenced in a study of beta chain features in type 1 diabetes. Reverse transcription of all isolated RNA meant that expressed TCRB transcripts were sequenced. Only in-frame clones appear in the TCRdb table, and some are missing; sequencing was by immunoSEQ multiplex PCR. Counted here are over 120,000 clones, roughly an eighth occurring once; the ten biggest clones make up 1.3%. Their target antigens are unknown. General study findings and limits: Researchers report that Type 1 diabetes patients had moderately but significantly shorter TCRB CDR3s across all four CD4+ subsets.

The sample taken for sequencing was central memory CD4+ T cells from blood. These receptors originate from a man aged 18 to 30 with type 1 diabetes.

This clone appeared many times. This rearrangement joins TRBV5-4 to TRBJ2-1; TRBD2 aligns across 9 bases. Trimming took 0 bases from V and 10 from J; bases not matched to a gene: 8. Germline V gene lookup returns CDR1 SGHNT and CDR2 YYREEE (reference sequence). The CDR3 contains 15 residues. DNA for the CDR3: TGTGCCAGCAGCTTGGCCGCGGCTAGCGGGGTGGAGCAGTTCTTC. Translated, it gives CASSLAAASGVEQFF.

The V and J genes are TRBV29-1 and TRBJ2-1; D remains unclear. The germline V gene has CDR1 SQVTM and CDR2 ANQGSEA. V was clipped by 5 bases and J by 10 bases, with 12 bases between them. The CDR3 is made up of 11 amino acids. CDR3 sequence: CSVMSGGEQFF. The CDR3 nucleotides read TGCAGCGTTATGTCTGGTGGGGAGCAGTTCTTC.

The rearrangement joins TRBV4-2 to TRBJ1-6; 7 bases are a match to TRBD1. J lost 10 bases, V lost 1 base, and 10 bases had no gene match. The CDR3 is 16 amino acids. Germline V gives CDR1 LGHNA, CDR2 YNFKEQ. CDR3 region: CASSQAEERGRSPLHF. In DNA, the CDR3 is TGTGCCAGCAGCCAAGCAGAGGAAAGGGGGCGATCACCCCTCCACTTT.

This clone was picked up a small number of times. The chain couples TRBV6-6 to TRBJ2-5; the D is unclear. Germline V gives CDR1 MNHNY, CDR2 SVGAGI (reference sequence). This CDR3 has 14 amino acids. The V and J ends lost 0 bases and 2 bases respectively, with 7 bases between them. The CDR3 spells CASSYSNGQETQYF. DNA for the CDR3: TGTGCCAGCAGTTACTCGAACGGACAAGAGACCCAGTACTTC.

This clone has more than one count but fewer than ten. The junction and the germline gene differ at one end; a read error may be behind it. The J gene is TRBJ1-2, the V gene TRBV29-1; tentative D call: TRBD1 (6 bases). Germline V lookup: CDR1 SQVTM, CDR2 ANQGSEA. The CDR3 totals 15 residues. CDR3 region: CSVEGAGAKDYGYTF. CDR3 DNA: TGCAGCGTCGAAGGGGCGGGGGCGAAGGACTATGGCTACACCTTC.

About this clone: A much larger clone differs from this one at a single base, so this may be a read error. V gene TRBV30 combines with J gene TRBJ1-6, with D uncertain. The germline CDR1 and CDR2 sequences are GTSNPN and SVGIG (reference sequence). CDR3 size: 14 residues. With 8 bases removed from V and 9 bases from J, the gap between germline ends came to 20 bases. This CDR3 reads CAGMSAGRGSPLHF. The CDR3 bases are TGTGCCGGGATGTCAGCGGGGAGAGGTTCACCCCTCCACTTT.

The chain has TRBV5-6 and TRBJ1-4; maybe TRBD1 (5 bases). This CDR3 spans 15 amino acids. V lost 3 bases and J lost 8, with 17 bases in between. The V gene's germline CDR1 is SGHDT and CDR2 YYEEEE. The CDR3 protein is CASSSYAGTGEKLFF. The CDR3 DNA is TGTGCCAGCAGCTCCTATGCAGGGACCGGGGAAAAACTGTTTTTT.

This clone came up a few times. The identical CDR3 is also encoded by other nucleotide sequences in the sample. In DNA form, the CDR3 reads TGCGCCAGCAGCTTGCAGGATCCTAGCACAGATACGCAGTATTTT. It is translated as CASSLQDPSTDTQYF. The chain recombines TRBV5-1 with TRBJ2-3; D is unclear. Trimming stripped 1 base from V and 0 bases from J, with 9 bases between. From germline, CDR1 is SGHRS and CDR2 YFSETQ. The length of the CDR3 is 15 residues.

The chain is built from TRBV6-5 and TRBJ2-5; D possibly matches TRBD1 or TRBD2 (5 bases each). V was cut by 0 bases and J by 5 bases, with 16 bases left in between. The CDR3 totals 16 residues. CDR1 and CDR2 (germline): MNHEY, SVGAGI. CDR3 nucleotides: TGTGCCAGCAGTTACTCTTACTCCGCTGAGGGGGAGACCCAGTACTTC. Translating gives CASSYSYSAEGETQYF.

The table lists this clone with a few counts. The CDR3, as DNA: TGTGCCAGCTCCCTCTCGTTTGAGCAGTTCTTC. Translating it yields CASSLSFEQFF. The gene calls are TRBV11-1 and TRBJ2-1; D gene unclear. V was cut by 8 bases and J by 9 bases, with 11 bases left in between. This CDR3 has 11 amino acids. Germline lookup yields CDR1 SGHAT and CDR2 FQDESV (reference sequence).

The CDR3 sequence is CASSLYGLGETQYF. Written as DNA, the CDR3 is TGTGCCAGCAGCTTATACGGATTGGGGGAGACCCAGTACTTC. This chain connects TRBV7-8 to TRBJ2-5; D not resolved. The CDR3 is 14 amino acids. The V gene's germline CDR1 is SGHVS and CDR2 FQNEAQ. Between the trimmed V and J ends, which lost 2 bases and 5 bases, there was a span of 12 bases.

This clone was seen only a few times. V usage is TRBV11-2 and J usage is TRBJ1-1, with a possible D match to TRBD1 (5 bases). CDR1 is SGHAT and CDR2 is FQNNGV in the germline V gene. Trimming shortened V by 3 bases and J by 5 bases, and 13 bases separated the two germline ends. The CDR3 totals 14 residues. The CDR3 nucleotides are TGTGCCAGCAGCTTGGCGGGGCCACGGACTGAAGCTTTCTTT. This encodes CASSLAGPRTEAFF.

This clone was seen many times. The chain recombines TRBV7-2 with TRBJ2-1; no clear D. CDR3 size: 14 residues. Per the germline V gene, CDR1 is SGHTA and CDR2 is FQGNSA. Trimming pared 5 bases from V and 6 bases from J, leaving 14 bases between. CDR3: CASSGPFTTNEQFF. The CDR3, as DNA: TGTGCCAGCAGCGGACCCTTTACTACCAATGAGCAGTTCTTC.

Notes on this clone: At one end the junction does not follow the germline gene, possibly because of a read error. V gene TRBV5-1 combines with J gene TRBJ1-6; TRBD1 matches 7 bases. Per germline, CDR1 SGHRS and CDR2 YFSETQ. This CDR3 is 18 amino acids long. The CDR3 here is CAISLEFYTGTDNSPLHF. The CDR3 coding sequence is TGCGCCATCAGCTTGGAATTTTATACCGGGACAGATAATTCACCCCTCCACTTT.

This clone came up a few times. The gene calls are TRBV7-8 and TRBJ1-1; tentatively, D is TRBD1 (5 bases). From germline, CDR1 is SGHVS and CDR2 FQNEAQ. Trimming removed 3 bases from V and 4 bases from J, with 9 bases in between. The CDR3 contains 13 residues. The CDR3 is CASSFQGSTEAFF. CDR3 nucleotides: TGTGCCAGCAGCTTTCAGGGTTCCACTGAAGCTTTCTTT.

V gene TRBV29-1 combines with J gene TRBJ1-1; no clear D gene. Germline V gene sequence: CDR1 SQVTM, CDR2 ANQGSEA. This CDR3 spans 10 amino acids. V was shortened by 5 bases and J by 11 bases, with 12 bases between the two germline ends. CDR3 residues: CSVPLGTAFF. The CDR3 DNA is TGCAGCGTTCCCCTAGGTACGGCTTTCTTT.

Many counts were recorded for this clone. The chain employs TRBV7-9 and TRBJ1-6; D unresolved. V lost 5 bases and J 8 bases, leaving 7 bases between the germline ends. This CDR3 is 12 amino acids long. CDR1 is SEHNR and CDR2 is FQNEAQ in the germline V gene (reference sequence). The CDR3 coding sequence is TGTGCCAGCAGCCAGGAGTATTCACCCCTCCACTTT. Its translation is CASSQEYSPLHF.

This clone was recorded a few times. This sequence joins TRBV11-3 and TRBJ2-7; the D is unclear. The CDR3 sequence is 12 residues long. V gave up 2 bases and J gave up 2 bases, with 4 bases separating them. Looked up from germline, CDR1 is SGHNT and CDR2 is YENEEA. As DNA, the CDR3 is TGTGCCAGCAGCTTAACCACCTACGAGCAGTACTTC. Amino acids: CASSLTTYEQYF.

This sequence joins TRBV20-1 and TRBJ2-5; D is unresolved. The germline V gene has CDR1 DFQATT and CDR2 SNEGSKA (reference sequence). The CDR3 has 11 amino acids. V lost 6 bases and J lost 2, with 7 bases in between. CDR3 region: CSAWQQETQYF. CDR3 DNA: TGCAGTGCGTGGCAACAAGAGACCCAGTACTTC.